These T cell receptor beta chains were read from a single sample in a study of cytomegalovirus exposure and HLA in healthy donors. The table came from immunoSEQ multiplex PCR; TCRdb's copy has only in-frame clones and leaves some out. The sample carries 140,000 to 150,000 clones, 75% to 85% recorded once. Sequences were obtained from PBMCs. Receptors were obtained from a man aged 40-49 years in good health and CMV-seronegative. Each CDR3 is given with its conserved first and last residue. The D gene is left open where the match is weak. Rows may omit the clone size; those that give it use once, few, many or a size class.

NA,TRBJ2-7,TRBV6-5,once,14,CASSSTGRTYEQYF,TGTGCCAGCAGCTCGACAGGGAGGACCTACGAGCAGTACTTC
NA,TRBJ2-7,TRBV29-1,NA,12,CSVRWSSYEQYF,TGCAGCGTTCGTTGGAGCTCCTACGAGCAGTACTTC
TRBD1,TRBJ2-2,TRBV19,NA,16,CATKSGGAGPTGELFF,TGTGCCACCAAATCAGGGGGCGCAGGTCCGACCGGGGAGCTGTTTTTT
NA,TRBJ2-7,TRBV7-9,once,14,CASSLQGAQDEQYF,TGTGCCAGCAGCCTACAGGGTGCACAGGACGAGCAGTACTTC
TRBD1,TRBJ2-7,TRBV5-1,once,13,CASSFGQGSEQYF,TGCGCCAGCAGCTTCGGACAGGGGTCCGAGCAGTACTTC
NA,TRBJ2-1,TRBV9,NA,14,CASSVGGGSNEQFF,TGTGCCAGCAGCGTCGGCGGGGGCTCGAATGAGCAGTTCTTC
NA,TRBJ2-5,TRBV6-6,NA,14,CASSYSGGRETQYF,TGTGCCAGCAGTTACTCTGGGGGGAGGGAGACCCAGTACTTC
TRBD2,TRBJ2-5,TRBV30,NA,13,CAWSSGGPETQYF,TGTGCCTGGAGTAGCGGGGGGCCAGAGACCCAGTACTTC
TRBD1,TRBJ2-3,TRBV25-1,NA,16,CASSDPGQGGTDTQYF,TGTGCCAGCAGTGATCCGGGACAGGGCGGCACAGATACGCAGTATTTT
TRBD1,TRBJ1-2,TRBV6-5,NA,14,CASSYRDRFRGYTF,TGTGCCAGCAGTTACCGGGACAGGTTTCGTGGCTACACCTTC
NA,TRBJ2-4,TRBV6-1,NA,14,CASSGPRDSHIQYF,TGTGCCAGCAGTGGCCCCCGCGACAGCCACATTCAGTACTTC
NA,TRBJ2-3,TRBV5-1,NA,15,CASSLDSGRTDTQYF,TGCGCCAGCAGCTTGGATAGCGGACGCACAGATACGCAGTATTTT
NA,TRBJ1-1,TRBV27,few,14,CASSLVGGNTEAFF,TGTGCCAGCAGTTTAGTCGGGGGGAACACTGAAGCTTTCTTT
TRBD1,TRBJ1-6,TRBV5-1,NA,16,CASSSGGSSYNSPLHF,TGCGCCAGCAGTTCAGGGGGAAGCTCCTATAATTCACCCCTCCACTTT
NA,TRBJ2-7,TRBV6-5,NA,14,CASSSTGRTYEQYF,TGTGCCAGCAGCTCGACAGGGAGGACCTACGAGCAGTACTTC
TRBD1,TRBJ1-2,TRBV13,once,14,CASSLPLDRDGYTF,TGTGCCAGCAGCTTACCCCTCGACAGGGATGGCTACACCTTC
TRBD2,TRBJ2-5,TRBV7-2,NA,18,CASSSGLAGGGGIETQYF,TGTGCCAGCAGCTCGGGACTAGCGGGGGGTGGAGGTATCGAGACCCAGTACTTC
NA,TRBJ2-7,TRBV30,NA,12,CAWRKREREQYF,TGTGCCTGGCGGAAGAGGGAAAGGGAGCAGTACTTC
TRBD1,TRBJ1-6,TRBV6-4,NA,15,CASSDRGLGNSPLHF,TGTGCCAGCAGCGACAGGGGGCTAGGCAATTCACCCCTCCACTTT
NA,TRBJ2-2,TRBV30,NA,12,CAARGVTGELFF,TGTGCCGCCAGGGGGGTCACCGGGGAGCTGTTTTTT
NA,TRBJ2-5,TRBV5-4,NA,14,CASSLGGGAETQYF,TGTGCCAGCAGCTTGGGTGGGGGCGCGGAGACCCAGTACTTC
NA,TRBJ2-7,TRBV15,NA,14,CATSRDSGALVQYF,TGTGCCACCAGCAGAGACAGTGGAGCCCTCGTTCAGTACTTC
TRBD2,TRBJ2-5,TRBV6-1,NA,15,CASSVWTSGGETQYF,TGTGCCAGCAGTGTATGGACTAGCGGGGGCGAGACCCAGTACTTC
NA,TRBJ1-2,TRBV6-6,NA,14,CASSPPERVRGYTF,TGTGCCAGCAGTCCCCCGGAACGAGTGAGGGGCTACACCTTC
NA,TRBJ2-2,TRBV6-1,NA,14,CASSELGAAGELFF,TGTGCCAGCAGTGAATTAGGGGCGGCTGGGGAGCTGTTTTTT
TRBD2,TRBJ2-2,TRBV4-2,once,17,CASSRSSGGADTGELFF,TGTGCCAGCAGCCGTTCAAGCGGGGGGGCCGACACCGGGGAGCTGTTTTTT
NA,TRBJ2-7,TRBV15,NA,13,CATSRDRVGEQYF,TGTGCCACCAGCAGAGACAGGGTGGGAGAGCAGTACTTC
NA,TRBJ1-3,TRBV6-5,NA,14,CASSYSRSGNTIYF,TGTGCCAGCAGTTACTCCCGCTCTGGAAACACCATATATTTT
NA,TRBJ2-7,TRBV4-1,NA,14,CASSQGGGPYEQYF,TGCGCCAGCAGCCAGGGAGGGGGACCCTACGAGCAGTACTTC
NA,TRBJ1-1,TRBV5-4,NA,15,CASSTRGGWSTEAFF,TGTGCCAGCAGCACCCGGGGGGGTTGGTCCACTGAAGCTTTCTTT
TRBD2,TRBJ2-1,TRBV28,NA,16,CASSSPLAGSYNEQFF,TGTGCCAGCAGTTCACCCCTAGCGGGATCCTACAATGAGCAGTTCTTC
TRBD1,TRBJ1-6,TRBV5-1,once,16,CASSPDRGGYNSPLHF,TGCGCCAGCAGCCCGGACAGGGGGGGATATAATTCACCCCTCCACTTT
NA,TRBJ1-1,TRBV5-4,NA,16,CASSLGGWDMNTEAFF,TGTGCCAGCAGCTTGGGGGGTTGGGACATGAACACTGAAGCTTTCTTT
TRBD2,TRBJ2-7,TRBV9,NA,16,CASSVGGTSGGYEQYF,TGTGCCAGCAGCGTAGGTGGGACTAGCGGGGGATACGAGCAGTACTTC
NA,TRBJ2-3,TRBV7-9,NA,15,CASSLAGSGTDTQYF,TGTGCCAGCAGCTTAGCCGGTAGCGGCACAGATACGCAGTATTTT
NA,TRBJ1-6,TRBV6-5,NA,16,CASSYGQSSYNSPLHF,TGTGCCAGCAGTTACGGACAGAGCTCCTATAATTCACCCCTCCACTTT
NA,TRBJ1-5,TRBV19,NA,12,CASTNLDQPQHF,TGTGCCAGTACCAATCTAGATCAGCCCCAGCATTTT
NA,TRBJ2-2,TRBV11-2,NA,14,CASSLYADTGELFF,TGTGCCAGCAGCTTATATGCGGACACCGGGGAGCTGTTTTTT
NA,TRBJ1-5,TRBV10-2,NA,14,CASSESGVNQPQHF,TGCGCCAGCAGTGAGTCAGGGGTTAATCAGCCCCAGCATTTT
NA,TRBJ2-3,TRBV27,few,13,CASRKLDAHTQYF,TGTGCCAGCAGAAAACTAGACGCCCATACGCAGTATTTT
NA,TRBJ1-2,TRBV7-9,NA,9,CASGEGYTF,TGTGCCAGTGGGGAGGGCTACACCTTC
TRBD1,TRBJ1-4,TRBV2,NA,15,CASSVRQGDGEKLFF,TGTGCCAGCAGTGTCCGACAGGGGGACGGTGAAAAACTGTTTTTT
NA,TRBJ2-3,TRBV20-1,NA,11,CSARFPDTQYF,TGCAGTGCTAGATTTCCTGATACGCAGTATTTT
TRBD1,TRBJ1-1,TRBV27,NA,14,CASSTRDRGFEAFF,TGTGCCAGCAGTACGAGGGACAGGGGGTTTGAAGCTTTCTTT
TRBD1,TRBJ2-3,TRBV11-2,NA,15,CASSYGQGNSDTQYF,TGTGCCAGCAGCTATGGACAGGGTAATTCAGATACGCAGTATTTT
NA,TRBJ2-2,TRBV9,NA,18,CASSVEGAGSGDTGELFF,TGTGCCAGCAGCGTAGAGGGGGCGGGTAGCGGGGACACCGGGGAGCTGTTTTTT
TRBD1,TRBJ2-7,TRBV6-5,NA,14,CASSFTGAHYEQYF,TGTGCCAGCAGTTTTACAGGGGCGCACTACGAGCAGTACTTC
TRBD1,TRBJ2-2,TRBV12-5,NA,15,CASGADRGVTGELFF,TGTGCTAGTGGTGCGGACAGGGGGGTCACCGGGGAGCTGTTTTTT
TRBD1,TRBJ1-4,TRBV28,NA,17,CASSLWLGTGGDEKLFF,TGTGCCAGCAGTTTATGGCTTGGGACAGGGGGCGACGAAAAACTGTTTTTT
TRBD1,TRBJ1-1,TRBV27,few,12,CASSLPRGRAFF,TGTGCCAGCAGTTTACCCAGGGGGCGAGCTTTCTTT
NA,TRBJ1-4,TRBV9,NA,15,CASSVGYSPNEKLFF,TGTGCCAGCAGCGTAGGATATAGCCCTAATGAAAAACTGTTTTTT
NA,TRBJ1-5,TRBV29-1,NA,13,CSVEAQANQPQHF,TGCAGCGTTGAGGCACAGGCCAATCAGCCCCAGCATTTT
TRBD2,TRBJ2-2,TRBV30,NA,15,CAWSVASGGSGELFF,TGTGCCTGGAGTGTGGCTAGCGGGGGGTCCGGGGAGCTGTTTTTT
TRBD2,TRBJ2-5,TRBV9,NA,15,CASSVGASGEETQYF,TGTGCCAGCAGCGTAGGGGCTAGCGGAGAAGAGACCCAGTACTTC
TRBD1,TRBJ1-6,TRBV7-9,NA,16,CASSLTGTGGNSPLHF,TGTGCCAGCAGCTTAACTGGGACAGGGGGCAATTCACCCCTCCACTTT
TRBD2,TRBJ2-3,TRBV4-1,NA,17,CASSQDGSGGGRDTQYF,TGCGCCAGCAGCCAAGATGGGAGCGGGGGGGGGAGAGATACGCAGTATTTT
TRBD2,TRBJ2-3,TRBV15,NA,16,CATSRGGGEFTDTQYF,TGTGCCACCAGCAGAGGTGGGGGGGAGTTTACAGATACGCAGTATTTT
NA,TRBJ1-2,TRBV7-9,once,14,CASSLGFSVDGYTF,TGTGCCAGCAGCTTAGGCTTTTCAGTGGATGGCTACACCTTC
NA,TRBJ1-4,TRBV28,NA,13,CASSLDGNEKLFF,TGTGCCAGCAGCCTAGACGGGAATGAAAAACTGTTTTTT